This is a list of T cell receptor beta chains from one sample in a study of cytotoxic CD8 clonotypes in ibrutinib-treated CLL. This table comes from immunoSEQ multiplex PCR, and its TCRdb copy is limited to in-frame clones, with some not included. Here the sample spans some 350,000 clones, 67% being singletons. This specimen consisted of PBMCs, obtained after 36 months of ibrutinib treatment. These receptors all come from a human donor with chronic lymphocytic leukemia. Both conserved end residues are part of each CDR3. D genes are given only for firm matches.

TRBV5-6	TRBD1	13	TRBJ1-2	CASSLNRGTRYTF
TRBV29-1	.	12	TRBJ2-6	CSVSSGANVLTF
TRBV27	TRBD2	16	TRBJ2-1	CASSPLGLAGGHEQFF
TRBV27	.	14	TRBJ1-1	CASTRWGPNTEAFF
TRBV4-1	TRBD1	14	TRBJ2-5	CASSRTGGVGTQYF
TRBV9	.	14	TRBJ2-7	CASSVSQLLDEQYF
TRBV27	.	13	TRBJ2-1	CASSSRIHNEQFF
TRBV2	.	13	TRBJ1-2	CASIGTDNYGYTF
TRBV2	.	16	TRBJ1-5	CASREDRIWGNQPQHF
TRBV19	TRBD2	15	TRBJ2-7	CASSIGASGLYEQYF
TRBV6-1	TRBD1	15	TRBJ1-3	CASSQDRGTGNTIYF
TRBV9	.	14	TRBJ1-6	CASSLRSGTTPLHF
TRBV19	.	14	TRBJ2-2	CASSAGIYTGELFF
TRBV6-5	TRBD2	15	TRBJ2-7	CASSPGLAGTYEQYF
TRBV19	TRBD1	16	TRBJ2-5	CASSSAARTGIETQYF
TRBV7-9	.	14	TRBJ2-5	CASSLQGLQETQYF
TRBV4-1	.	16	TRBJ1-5	CASSQAGAGGNQPQHF
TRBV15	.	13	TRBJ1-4	CATSGPHSEKLFF
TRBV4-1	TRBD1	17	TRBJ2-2	CASSHPTGTGHTGELFF
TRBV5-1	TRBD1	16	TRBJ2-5	CASSYKTGADQETQYF
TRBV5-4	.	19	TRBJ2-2	CASSLVQGGRGRYTGELFF
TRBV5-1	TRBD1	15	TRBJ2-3	CASSLAQQGEDTQYF
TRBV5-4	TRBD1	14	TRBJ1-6	CASSLGDRVSPLHF
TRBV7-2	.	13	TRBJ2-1	CASSLVRENEQFF
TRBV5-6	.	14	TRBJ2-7	CASSLGTFYYEQYF
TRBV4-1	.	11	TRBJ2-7	CASSQDYEQYF
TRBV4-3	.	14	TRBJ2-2	CASSQDRSAGELFF
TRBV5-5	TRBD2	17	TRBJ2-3	CASSLTSGGAWTDTQYF
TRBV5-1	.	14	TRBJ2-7	CASSYDRSSYEQYF
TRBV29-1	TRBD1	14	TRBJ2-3	CSSGRDRLADTQYF
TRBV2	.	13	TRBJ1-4	CARTGLTNEKLFF
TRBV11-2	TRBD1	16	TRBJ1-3	CASSSRGRGPGNTIYF
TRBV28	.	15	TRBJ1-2	CASSQFFVPRGGYTF
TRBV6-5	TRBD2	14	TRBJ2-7	CASSLTSGRYEQYF
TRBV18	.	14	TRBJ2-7	CASSPGTPPNEQYF
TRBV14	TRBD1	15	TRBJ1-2	CASSQDRRTGLGYTF
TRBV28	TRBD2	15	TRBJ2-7	CASSLTTSGSYEQYF
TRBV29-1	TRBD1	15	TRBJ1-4	CSCRPNRGVCEKLFF
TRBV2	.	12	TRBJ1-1	CASGRQATEAFF
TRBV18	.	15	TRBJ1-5	CASSRWAEGNQPQHF